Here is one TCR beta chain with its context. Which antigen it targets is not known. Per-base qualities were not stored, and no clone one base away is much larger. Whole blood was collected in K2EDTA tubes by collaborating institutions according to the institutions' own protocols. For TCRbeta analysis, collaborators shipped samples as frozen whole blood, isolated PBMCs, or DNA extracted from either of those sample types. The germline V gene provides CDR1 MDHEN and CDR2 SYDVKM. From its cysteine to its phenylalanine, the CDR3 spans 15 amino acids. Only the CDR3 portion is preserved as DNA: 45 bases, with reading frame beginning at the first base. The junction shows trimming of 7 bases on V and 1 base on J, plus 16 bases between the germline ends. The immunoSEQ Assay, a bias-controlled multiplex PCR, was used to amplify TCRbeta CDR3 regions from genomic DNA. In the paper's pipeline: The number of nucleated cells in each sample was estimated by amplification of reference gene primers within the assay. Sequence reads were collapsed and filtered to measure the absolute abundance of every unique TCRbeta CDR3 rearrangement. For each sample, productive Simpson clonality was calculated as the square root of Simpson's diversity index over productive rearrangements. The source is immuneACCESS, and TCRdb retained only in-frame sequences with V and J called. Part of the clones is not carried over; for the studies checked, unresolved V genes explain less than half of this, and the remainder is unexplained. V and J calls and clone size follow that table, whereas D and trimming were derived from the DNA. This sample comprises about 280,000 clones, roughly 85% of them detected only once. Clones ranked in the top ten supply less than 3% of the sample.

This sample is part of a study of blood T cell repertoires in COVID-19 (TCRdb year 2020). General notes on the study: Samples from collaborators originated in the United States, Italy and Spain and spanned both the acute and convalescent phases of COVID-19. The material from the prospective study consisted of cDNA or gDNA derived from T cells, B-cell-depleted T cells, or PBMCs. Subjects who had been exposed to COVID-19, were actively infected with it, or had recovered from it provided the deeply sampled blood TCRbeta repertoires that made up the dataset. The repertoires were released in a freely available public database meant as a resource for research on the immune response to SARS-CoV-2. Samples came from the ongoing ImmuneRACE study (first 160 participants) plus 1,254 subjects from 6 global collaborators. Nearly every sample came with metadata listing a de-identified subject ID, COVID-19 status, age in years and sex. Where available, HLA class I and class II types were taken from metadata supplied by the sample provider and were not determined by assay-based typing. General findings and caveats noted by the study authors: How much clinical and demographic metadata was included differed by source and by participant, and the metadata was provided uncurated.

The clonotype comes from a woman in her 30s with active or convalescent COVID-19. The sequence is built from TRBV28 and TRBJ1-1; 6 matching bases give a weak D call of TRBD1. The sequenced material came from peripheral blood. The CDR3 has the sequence CASILGATRNTEAFF. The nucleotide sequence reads TGTGCCAGCATCCTGGGGGCGACACGGAACACTGAAGCTTTCTTT.